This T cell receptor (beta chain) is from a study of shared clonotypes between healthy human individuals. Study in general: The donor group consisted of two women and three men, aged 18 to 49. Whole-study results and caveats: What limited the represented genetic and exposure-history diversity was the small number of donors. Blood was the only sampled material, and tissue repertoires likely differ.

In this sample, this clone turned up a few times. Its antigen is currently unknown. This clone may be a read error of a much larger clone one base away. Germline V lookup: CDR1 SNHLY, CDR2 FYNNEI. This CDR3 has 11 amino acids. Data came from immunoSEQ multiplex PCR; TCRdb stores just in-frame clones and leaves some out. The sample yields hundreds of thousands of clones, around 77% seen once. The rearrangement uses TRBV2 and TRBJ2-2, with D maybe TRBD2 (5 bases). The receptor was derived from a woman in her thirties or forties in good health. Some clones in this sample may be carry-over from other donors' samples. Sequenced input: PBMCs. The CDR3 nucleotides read TGTGCCAGCAGTTACACCGGGGAGCTGGTTTTT. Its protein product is CASSYTGELVF.